These T cell receptor beta chains were read from a single sample in a study of T cell repertoires in cytomegalovirus infection. For these receptors, no antigen is known. MiXCR, run by TCRdb on the reads, gives a single entry per CDR3 protein. The sample contains a few hundred thousand distinct CDR3 sequences, roughly 43% of which appear only once. Source: cultured PBMCs, taken from culture after CMV antigen stimulation. All receptors derive from a human donor in good health (CMV status not recorded). Some clones in this sample may be carry-over from other donors' samples. Each CDR3 is given with its conserved first and last residue. Each record gives: CDR3 length, V gene, J gene, CDR3 protein.

21,TRBV11-2,TRBJ2-1,CASSLDKLAGGILPSYNEQFF
13,TRBV25-1,TRBJ2-7,CASSEQGANEQYF
14,TRBV12-3/TRBV12-4,TRBJ2-7,CASRRDRRSYEQYF
14,TRBV27,TRBJ1-5,CASSLKVSNQPQHF
15,TRBV15,TRBJ1-2,CATSRGTAANYGYTF
13,TRBV7-2,TRBJ1-1,CASSLGGPESAFF
15,TRBV11-2,TRBJ2-1,CASSFRGLGYHEQFF
14,TRBV5-1,TRBJ1-6,CASSLGRTNSPLHF
14,TRBV7-2,TRBJ2-3,CASSEGVSTDTQYF
16,TRBV20-1,TRBJ2-1,CSATGGYHNSYNEQFF
15,TRBV5-6,TRBJ2-4,CASSSVRQSADIQYF
17,TRBV12-3/TRBV12-4,TRBJ1-2,CASSPSPTVTPTYGYTF
9,TRBV7-2,TRBJ2-7,CATTGRCLF
14,TRBV12-3/TRBV12-4,TRBJ2-7,CASSLRGAGDEQYF
15,TRBV5-6,TRBJ1-2,CASTLPGQGRNGYTF
15,TRBV30,TRBJ1-3,CAWSVGESLANTIYF
15,TRBV5-4,TRBJ1-6,CASSYSGQYNSPLHF
13,TRBV30,TRBJ1-1,CAWSVPGNTEAFF
12,TRBV7-2,TRBJ2-3,CASSEYRDTQYF
11,TRBV7-4,TRBJ2-7,CASSSGHGQYF
17,TRBV18,TRBJ2-6,CASSRTGPPSGANVLTF
14,TRBV28,TRBJ2-1,CASSLAEPYNEQFF
12,TRBV23-1,TRBJ2-5,CASVDGQETQYF
15,TRBV12-3/TRBV12-4,TRBJ2-1,CASSLVSGQGPRQFF
15,TRBV5-4,TRBJ2-1,CASSLEGSSYNEQFF
14,TRBV20-1,TRBJ1-3,CSAIRDSSGNTIYF
19,TRBV2,TRBJ1-5,CASRALAPGHPSNNQPQHF
14,TRBV7-2,TRBJ2-5,CASSNQGGWETQYF
16,TRBV6-2/TRBV6-3,TRBJ1-5,CASSYWGQGIPQPQHF
12,TRBV6-6,TRBJ2-3,CASTDRTDTQYF
15,TRBV7-2,TRBJ2-3,CASSLASAARDTQYF
13,TRBV12-3/TRBV12-4,TRBJ2-7,CASQGTTTYEQYF
14,TRBV5-1,TRBJ1-2,CASSLMRTGAAYTF
13,TRBV7-2,TRBJ1-1,CASSLGLAFEAFF
12,TRBV2,TRBJ1-5,CASSETSQPQHF
13,TRBV7-2,TRBJ1-5,CASRIHRDQPQHF
13,TRBV7-6,TRBJ1-6,CASSLSLNSPLHF
16,TRBV4-3,TRBJ1-3,CASSQGAGGSGNTIYF
12,TRBV10-3,TRBJ1-1,CAISEGMAEAFF
14,TRBV7-6,TRBJ2-1,CASSSVGPYNEQFF
12,TRBV6-5,TRBJ1-5,CASGRGNQTQHF
13,TRBV6-1,TRBJ2-6,CASRGVGANVLTF
14,TRBV19,TRBJ2-1,CASTALAGVNEQFF
12,TRBV20-1,TRBJ2-4,CSAPPVGNIQYF
16,TRBV2,TRBJ2-3,CASSEAIQGATDTQYF
18,TRBV9,TRBJ2-1,CASSVEATSRGGLGEQFF
12,TRBV18,TRBJ1-5,CASSELNQPQHF
15,TRBV12-3/TRBV12-4,TRBJ2-3,CASSAGLVRTDTQYF
15,TRBV15,TRBJ2-5,CATSRDYGGLETQYF
14,TRBV2,TRBJ2-7,CASRDRTGIYEQYF
14,TRBV27,TRBJ1-1,CASSDLNMATEAFF
13,TRBV2,TRBJ2-7,CASSLLQGYEQYF
16,TRBV28,TRBJ1-4,CASSEGGIYTNEKLFF
16,TRBV12-3/TRBV12-4,TRBJ2-6,CASYSQSLSGANVLTF